The 29 T cell receptor beta chains given below trace back to one sample, sequenced in a study of a mutant IDH1 vaccine in newly diagnosed glioma. These receptors have no known antigen. The method was immunoSEQ multiplex PCR; TCRdb's version includes in-frame clones alone and lacks a portion of them. The sample shows about 60,000 clones, roughly four fifths of them seen only once. Time point described: week 35, safety follow-up. Every vaccine dose comprised 300 ug of mutant IDH1 20-mer peptide plus topical imiquimod. The sample in question was PBMCs, obtained from a glioma patient whose treatment included an IDH1 peptide vaccine. These receptors all come from a middle-aged man with glioma.

The V gene is TRBV15, the J gene TRBJ2-5, with D tentatively TRBD1 (6 bases). Trimming shortened V by 2 bases and J by 5 bases, and 9 bases separated the two germline ends. This CDR3 is 13 amino acids long. From germline, CDR1 is LNHNV and CDR2 YYDKDF (reference sequence). As DNA, the CDR3 is TGTGCCACCAGCAGATGGGGGCAGGAGACCCAGTACTTC. This translates into CATSRWGQETQYF. Looking up the rest from reference TRBV15 and TRBJ2-5 gives the full variable domain: DAMVIQNPRYQVTQFGKPVTLSCSQTLNHNVMYWYQQKSSQAPKLLFHYYDKDFNNEADTPDNFQSRRPNTSFCFLDIRSPGLGDTAMYLCATSRWGQETQYFGPGTRLLVL.

The rearrangement links TRBV10-3 to TRBJ1-5; 7 bases align to TRBD1. Germline-derived CDR1 and CDR2 are ENHRY and SYGVKD. The CDR3 has 13 amino acids. V gave up 6 bases and J gave up 6 bases; unmatched junction bases: 5. The CDR3, as DNA: TGTGCCATCAGGGACAGGATGGGTCAGCCCCAGCATTTT. Translation: CAIRDRMGQPQHF.

The chain links TRBV5-6 to TRBJ2-7, with 12 positions matching TRBD2. V was clipped by 4 bases and J by 2 bases; unmatched bases: 7. Per the germline V gene, CDR1 is SGHDT and CDR2 is YYEEEE. The CDR3 is 16 amino acids. The CDR3 protein is CASSHRTSGKTYEQYF. The CDR3 bases are TGTGCCAGCAGCCACCGGACTAGCGGGAAAACCTACGAGCAGTACTTC.

The rearrangement links TRBV4-2 to TRBJ2-5, with D unresolved. The germline gives CDR1 LGHNA, CDR2 YNFKEQ. This CDR3 contains 16 residues. V was cut by 1 base and J by 11 bases, with 23 bases left in between. CDR3 in amino acids: CASSQVTDLTLLEQYF. CDR3 DNA sequence: TGTGCCAGCAGCCAAGTGACCGATTTGACCCTGTTGGAGCAGTACTTC.

This clone showed up just once. The rearrangement uses TRBV5-6 and TRBJ2-1; D remains unclear. Germline V CDR1 and CDR2: SGHDT, YYEEEE. The CDR3 consists of 13 residues. V dropped 0 bases and J dropped 7 bases, with 8 bases sitting between them. For the CDR3, the DNA is TGTGCCAGCAGCTTGGCCCCTATGAATGAGCAGTTCTTC. Protein sequence: CASSLAPMNEQFF. The variable domain in full, completed from reference TRBV5-6 and TRBJ2-1, reads DAGVTQSPTHLIKTRGQQVTLRCSPKSGHDTVSWYQQALGQGPQFIFQYYEEEERQRGNFPDRFSGHQFPNYSSELNVNALLLGDSALYLCASSLAPMNEQFFGPGTRLTVL.

V is TRBV7-2 and J is TRBJ2-5; D assignment may be TRBD1 or TRBD2 (5 bases each). CDR1 SGHTA and CDR2 FQGNSA come from the germline V gene. This CDR3 has 14 residues. The V end lost 0 bases, the J end lost 5 bases, and 10 bases lay between the germline ends. The CDR3 spells CASSLAVGEETQYF. The CDR3 nucleotides are TGTGCCAGCAGCTTAGCCGTAGGGGAGGAGACCCAGTACTTC.

The chain carries TRBV2 and TRBJ1-2; TRBD1 might be the D (6 bases). Germline CDR1 reads SNHLY; CDR2 reads FYNNEI. CDR3 size: 12 residues. Trimming took off 4 bases at V and 7 bases at J, with 10 bases between the two ends. The CDR3 protein is CASSGDIGGYTF. The CDR3 region has the DNA TGTGCCAGCAGTGGGGACATCGGTGGCTACACCTTC.

This chain uses TRBV12-5 with TRBJ2-7, with D perhaps given as TRBD1 or TRBD2 (5 bases each). V lost 0 bases, J lost 4 bases, and 16 bases lay in between. The germline V gene encodes CDR1 LGHNT and CDR2 FRNRAP. CDR3 length equals 16 residues. CDR3 protein: CASGLVLGETIYEQYF. The CDR3 DNA reads as TGTGCTAGTGGTTTGGTACTGGGGGAGACAATTTACGAGCAGTACTTC. Supplemented by reference TRBV12-5 and TRBJ2-7, the full variable domain reads DARVTQTPRHKVTEMGQEVTMRCQPILGHNTVFWYRQTMMQGLELLAYFRNRAPLDDSGMPKDRFSAEMPDATLATLKIQPSEPRDSAVYFCASGLVLGETIYEQYFGPGTRLTVT.

In the case of this clone: The same CDR3 arises from other DNA sequences in this sample as well. V and J are TRBV7-3 and TRBJ2-3; D uncertain. Trimming pared 6 bases from V and 0 bases from J, leaving 4 bases between. This CDR3 is 12 amino acids long. Per germline, CDR1 SGHTA and CDR2 FQGTGA. CDR3 bases: TGTGCCAGCAGTTCTAGCACAGATACGCAGTATTTT. Encoded protein: CASSSSTDTQYF.

This chain uses TRBV30 with TRBJ1-5; D unresolved. Germline loops: CDR1 GTSNPN, CDR2 SVGIG (reference sequence). CDR3 size: 14 residues. The ends were cut back, 5 bases at V and 0 bases at J, with 11 bases in the middle. Here the CDR3 DNA reads TGTGCCTGGTCGGAGTTGGATAGCAATCAGCCCCAGCATTTT. It codes for CAWSELDSNQPQHF.

This clone was seen more than once but under ten times. The V gene is TRBV6-5, the J gene TRBJ2-2; TRBD2 aligns across 9 bases. This CDR3 contains 16 residues. Germline assignment: CDR1 MNHEY and CDR2 SVGAGI. V dropped 2 bases and J dropped 4; count of bases not matched to a gene: 5. The CDR3 loop reads CASSYHSGRSTGELFF. In DNA, the CDR3 is TGTGCCAGCAGTTACCATAGCGGGAGATCCACCGGGGAGCTGTTTTTT.

This clone was seen a few times. The chain couples TRBV7-3 to TRBJ1-1; 8 nucleotides match TRBD1. CDR1 is SGHTA, CDR2 FQGTGA, per germline. Trimming removed 4 bases from V and 0 bases from J; junction bases left unmatched: 4. This CDR3 is 15 amino acids long. The chain's CDR3 is CASSSSTGVNTEAFF. The DNA for the CDR3 is TGTGCCAGCAGCTCATCGACAGGGGTGAACACTGAAGCTTTCTTT.

The chain links TRBV6-1 to TRBJ2-5; 8 bases fit TRBD2. The J segment lost 2 bases and the V segment lost 1 base, leaving 3 bases of the junction unmatched. CDR1 and CDR2 (germline): MNHNS, SASEGT. CDR3 length: 15 residues. The CDR3 coding sequence is TGTGCCAGCAGTGAAGTCGGGGGGGGGCAAGAGACCCAGTACTTC. Translated, it gives CASSEVGGGQETQYF.

This clone showed up just once. The chain has TRBV5-4 and TRBJ2-1, with TRBD1 as a possible D gene (6 bases). Per germline, CDR1 SGHNT and CDR2 YYREEE (reference sequence). Between the trimmed V and J ends, which lost 5 bases and 4 bases, there was a span of 10 bases. CDR3 length: 13 residues. Written as DNA, the CDR3 is TGTGCCAGCAGTCTGGACAGATACAATGAGCAGTTCTTC. It yields the protein CASSLDRYNEQFF.

This clone was counted a few times. The chain combines TRBV4-3 with TRBJ1-4; D unclear. Germline lookup yields CDR1 LGHNA and CDR2 YSLEER. The CDR3 has 13 residues. V lost 1 base to trimming and J lost 8 bases, with 8 bases between them. CDR3 amino acids: CASSQVRKEKLFF. In DNA form, the CDR3 reads TGCGCCAGCAGCCAAGTAAGGAAGGAAAAACTGTTTTTT.

The chain carries TRBV7-6 and TRBJ1-4; D gene uncertain. The V and J ends lost 2 bases and 3 bases respectively, with 7 bases between them. CDR1 and CDR2 from the germline V gene are SGHVS and FNYEAQ. This CDR3 has 14 amino acids. The CDR3 loop is CASSLLRANEKLFF. CDR3 nucleotide sequence: TGTGCCAGCAGCTTACTCCGGGCTAATGAAAAACTGTTTTTT. The full variable domain, completed using reference TRBV7-6 and TRBJ1-4, is GAGVSQSPRYKVTKRGQDVALRCDPISGHVSLYWYRQALGQGPEFLTYFNYEAQQDKSGLPNDRFSAERPEGSISTLTIQRTEQRDSAMYRCASSLLRANEKLFFGSGTQLSVL.

The chain links TRBV4-1 to TRBJ1-2, with D tentatively TRBD1 (5 bases). The CDR3 is 14 residues long. The germline V gene has CDR1 MGHRA and CDR2 YSYEKL. V shed 2 bases and J shed 5 bases, with 12 bases lying between them. The CDR3 region has the DNA TGCGCCAGCAGCCAACCTTTCGAGGGGTATGGCTACACCTTC. Its translation: CASSQPFEGYGYTF.

The chain joins TRBV9 to TRBJ2-3; 9 bases are shared with TRBD2. V was clipped by 0 bases and J by 5 bases; unmatched bases: 4. This CDR3 comprises 15 residues. Per the germline V gene, CDR1 is SGDLS and CDR2 is YYNGEE. The CDR3 nucleotides read TGTGCCAGCAGCGTAGTGAGTAGCGGGAGAGATACGCAGTATTTT. Its translation: CASSVVSSGRDTQYF.

In DNA form, the CDR3 reads TGTGCCAGCAGCTTAACCGACAGGGGCTATGGCTACACCTTC. This sequence encodes CASSLTDRGYGYTF. The genes are TRBV7-8 and TRBJ1-2, with 8 nucleotides matching TRBD1. The CDR3 length is 14 residues. Germline V lookup: CDR1 SGHVS, CDR2 FQNEAQ. The J segment lost 4 bases and the V segment lost 2 bases, leaving 3 bases of the junction unmatched.

The chain joins TRBV6-5 to TRBJ2-7, with TRBD1 matching 11 bases. This CDR3 comprises 15 residues. V lost 6 bases, J lost 2 bases, and 6 bases stayed unmatched. Germline V CDR1 and CDR2: MNHEY, SVGAGI. Written as DNA, the CDR3 is TGTGCCAGCAGGTTGGGACAGGGGGTCCCCTACGAGCAGTACTTC. It translates to CASRLGQGVPYEQYF.

The chain employs TRBV6-5 and TRBJ1-4; weak D call: TRBD1 (5 bases). Per the germline V gene, CDR1 is MNHEY and CDR2 is SVGAGI. The CDR3 has 15 residues. V lost 0 bases and J 4 bases, leaving 9 bases between the germline ends. The DNA for the CDR3 is TGTGCCAGCAGTTACTCGACGGGGGGTAATGAAAAACTGTTTTTT. Its protein product is CASSYSTGGNEKLFF.

This clone was counted a single time. The chain employs TRBV5-1 and TRBJ1-4, with 8 bases identical to TRBD1. V shed 4 bases, J shed 4 bases, and the junction held 12 bases outside the gene matches. The CDR3 loop spans 17 amino acids. The germline V gene encodes CDR1 SGHRS and CDR2 YFSETQ. CDR3 residues: CASSPVMSGQGNEKLFF. The CDR3 DNA follows: TGCGCCAGCAGCCCGGTAATGTCAGGACAGGGTAATGAAAAACTGTTTTTT.

This clone is a singleton in its sample. The J gene is TRBJ1-6, the V gene TRBV5-1, with a possible D match to TRBD1 (6 bases). Germline V gene data show CDR1 as SGHRS and CDR2 as YFSETQ. V lost 3 bases and J 7 bases, leaving 20 bases between the germline ends. This CDR3 has 17 amino acids. In DNA form, the CDR3 reads TGCGCCAGCAGCTGGGGGAACCCACGGGGGGCGAATTCACCCCTCCACTTT. The encoded protein is CASSWGNPRGANSPLHF.

The J gene is TRBJ2-1, the V gene TRBV19; D may match TRBD1 or TRBD2 (5 bases each). The length of the CDR3 is 16 residues. Germline-derived CDR1 and CDR2 are LNHDA and SQIVND (reference sequence). Trimming shortened V by 4 bases and J by 2 bases, and 15 bases separated the two germline ends. CDR3 bases: TGTGCCAGTAGTACAACGCCCGAGGGACCCTACAATGAGCAGTTCTTC. Amino acids: CASSTTPEGPYNEQFF.

The genes are TRBV9 and TRBJ1-6; tentative D call: TRBD1 (5 bases). Trimming removed 0 bases from V and 5 bases from J, with 6 bases in between. This CDR3 comprises 14 residues. Germline lookup yields CDR1 SGDLS and CDR2 YYNGEE. The CDR3 reads CASSVEGHNSPLHF. In DNA, the CDR3 is TGTGCCAGCAGCGTAGAGGGACATAATTCACCCCTCCACTTT.

This sequence joins TRBV14 and TRBJ2-1, with D perhaps TRBD2 (7 bases). Trimming left V 1 base short and J 3 bases short, with 16 bases between. CDR1 is SGHDN and CDR2 is FVKESK in the germline V gene. The CDR3 consists of 17 residues. CDR3 coding DNA: TGTGCCAGCAGCCAAGGCCTCGGGGGGCCGCGCTACAATGAGCAGTTCTTC. The encoded protein is CASSQGLGGPRYNEQFF.

This clone was seen once. The chain combines TRBV4-1 with TRBJ2-7; maybe TRBD1 (6 bases). This CDR3 has 16 residues. Trimming cost V 2 bases and J 6 bases, with 20 bases left between them. The V gene's germline CDR1 is MGHRA and CDR2 YSYEKL. The CDR3 protein is CASSQLITGSTGEQYF. The CDR3 DNA is TGCGCCAGCAGCCAATTGATAACAGGGAGTACGGGCGAGCAGTACTTC.

The rearrangement links TRBV27 to TRBJ2-3; no firm D call. Germline CDR1 reads MNHEY; CDR2 reads SMNVEV (reference sequence). The CDR3 loop spans 16 amino acids. The V end lost 2 bases, the J end lost 2 bases, and 14 bases lay between the germline ends. CDR3 protein: CASSLGLRMSTDTQYF. Here the CDR3 DNA reads TGTGCCAGCAGTTTAGGTTTGCGGATGTCCACAGATACGCAGTATTTT.

The chain recombines TRBV28 with TRBJ2-3, with 12 positions matching TRBD1. In germline, CDR1 is MDHEN, CDR2 SYDVKM. The CDR3 is 16 residues long. With V trimmed by 5 bases and J by 5 bases, 8 bases remained unmatched. This chain's CDR3 is CASSTSGQGAGDTQYF. As DNA, the CDR3 is TGTGCCAGCAGTACCTCGGGACAGGGGGCGGGAGATACGCAGTATTTT.